These T cell receptor beta chains were read from a single sample in a study of identical twins. MiXCR was run by TCRdb on the 5' RACE reads, yielding one entry per CDR3 protein. The sample yields around 650,000 distinct CDR3 sequences, about 7.1% seen once. These records were also assigned to another study, of yellow fever vaccine responses in identical twins.

The sequenced sample consisted of PBMCs. These receptors all stem from a woman aged 18-35 years in good health. CDR3s include the opening cysteine and the closing phenylalanine or tryptophan. The order of the fields is V gene, J gene, clone size, D gene, CDR3 DNA, CDR3 protein. A D gene is named only where the DNA matches it firmly. Some rows have no size entry. The others give once, few or many, or a class for an expanded clone.

TRBV12-3/TRBV12-4	TRBJ2-2	many	TRBD1	TGTGCCAGCAGAAAGCTCGGACAGGGCGGCGGGGAGCTGTTTTTT	CASRKLGQGGGELFF
TRBV5-1	TRBJ2-1	.	.	TGCGCCAGCTACGCGCAGAACGCCTACAATGAGCAGTTCTTC	CASYAQNAYNEQFF
TRBV3-1	TRBJ2-5	many	TRBD2	TGTGCCAGCAGCCAAGGGGGTCTAGCGGACGAGACCCAGTACTTC	CASSQGGLADETQYF
TRBV3-1	TRBJ2-1	many	TRBD2	TGTGCCAGCAGCCAAGATACCACTAGCGGGGGTTATGAGCAGTTCTTC	CASSQDTTSGGYEQFF
TRBV29-1	TRBJ2-1	many	TRBD2	TGCAGCGTACGACTAGCGGGGTTAGGCTACAATGAGCAGTTCTTC	CSVRLAGLGYNEQFF
TRBV12-3/TRBV12-4	TRBJ2-2	many	TRBD2	TGTGCCAGCAGTGGCATAGCGGGAAACACCGGGGAGCTGTTTTTT	CASSGIAGNTGELFF
TRBV7-9	TRBJ1-1	.	.	TGTGCCAGCAGCTTAGGGGTTAGTCTTGAAGCTTTCTTT	CASSLGVSLEAFF
TRBV5-1	TRBJ2-2	many	TRBD1	TGCGCCAGCAGCTTGACCGGGACAGGGAGTACCGGGGAGCTGTTTTTT	CASSLTGTGSTGELFF
TRBV14	TRBJ2-3	few	.	TGTGCCAGCAGCCAAGATAGGGTAGCTCCTCGTGTCGCAGATACGCAGTATTTT	CASSQDRVAPRVADTQYF
TRBV19	TRBJ2-7	.	TRBD2	TGTGCCAGTAGTATAGGGATCTCAGGACAGGGGACTAGCGGGAGAACTCGGCAGTACTTC	CASSIGISGQGTSGRTRQYF
TRBV11-1	TRBJ2-1	.	.	TGTGCCAGCACCCCAGCCCCCAGGCGGGACTGGACTTACAATGAGCAGTTCTTC	CASTPAPRRDWTYNEQFF
TRBV14	TRBJ1-2	few	.	TGTGCCAGCAGCCAAGATAGCAGAGCTGGCTACACCTTC	CASSQDSRAGYTF
TRBV24-1	TRBJ2-1	many	.	TGTGCCACCAGTCGGGCAGGCAATGAGCAGTTCTTC	CATSRAGNEQFF
TRBV5-1	TRBJ2-2	few	TRBD2	TGCGCCAGCAGCTTGATACCGGGACTAGCGGGGGCCACGAACACCGGGGAGCTGTTTTTT	CASSLIPGLAGATNTGELFF
TRBV20-1	TRBJ2-1	.	.	TGCAGTGCTAGAGCCCCTCTGGGGGCGGGCAATGAGCAGTTCTTC	CSARAPLGAGNEQFF
TRBV10-3	TRBJ2-3	many	TRBD2	TGTGCCATCACTAGCGGGAGTAGACCAGATACGCAGTATTTT	CAITSGSRPDTQYF
TRBV7-9	TRBJ2-1	many	TRBD1	TGTGCCAGCAGCTTGGGGGACAGGGAAAACAATGAGCAGTTCTTC	CASSLGDRENNEQFF
TRBV11-2	TRBJ2-5	.	.	TGTGCCAGCAGCTCCGCAGGGGAGCCCCAAGATACCCAGTACTTC	CASSSAGEPQDTQYF
TRBV5-1	TRBJ1-1	.	.	TGCGCCAGCTACGCATCCCCGGGGGGGAGCACTGAAGCTTTCTTT	CASYASPGGSTEAFF
TRBV3-1	TRBJ2-7	few	.	TGTGCCAGCAGCCATGACAGCGGTAAGGGGGGAAGATACGAGCAGTACTTC	CASSHDSGKGGRYEQYF
TRBV7-2	TRBJ2-2	few	TRBD2	TGTGCCAGCAGCTTAGGGGGACTAGCGAAAGGCACCGGGGAGCTGTTTTTT	CASSLGGLAKGTGELFF
TRBV29-1	TRBJ2-7	many	TRBD2	TGCAGCGTTGAGCCGACTAGCGTTGGTGAGCAGTACTTC	CSVEPTSVGEQYF
TRBV9	TRBJ2-5	many	TRBD1	TGTGCCAGCAGCGTAGGTGCGACAGGGGGCCAAGAGACCCAGTACTTC	CASSVGATGGQETQYF
TRBV28	TRBJ1-1	few	.	TGTGCCAGCAGCCCCGGGGCGGGGATCACTGAAGCTTTCTTT	CASSPGAGITEAFF
TRBV6-6	TRBJ2-5	many	TRBD2	TGTGCCATCGGAGCGGGACCGGAGACCCAGTACTTC	CAIGAGPETQYF
TRBV4-2	TRBJ2-1	many	.	TGTGCCAGCAGCCCCTACATAGCCTACAATGAGCAGTTCTTC	CASSPYIAYNEQFF
TRBV7-8	TRBJ2-1	few	.	TGTGCCAGCAGCTTAGGGCGAATTGCCCAATGGAGTAATGAGCAGTTCTTC	CASSLGRIAQWSNEQFF